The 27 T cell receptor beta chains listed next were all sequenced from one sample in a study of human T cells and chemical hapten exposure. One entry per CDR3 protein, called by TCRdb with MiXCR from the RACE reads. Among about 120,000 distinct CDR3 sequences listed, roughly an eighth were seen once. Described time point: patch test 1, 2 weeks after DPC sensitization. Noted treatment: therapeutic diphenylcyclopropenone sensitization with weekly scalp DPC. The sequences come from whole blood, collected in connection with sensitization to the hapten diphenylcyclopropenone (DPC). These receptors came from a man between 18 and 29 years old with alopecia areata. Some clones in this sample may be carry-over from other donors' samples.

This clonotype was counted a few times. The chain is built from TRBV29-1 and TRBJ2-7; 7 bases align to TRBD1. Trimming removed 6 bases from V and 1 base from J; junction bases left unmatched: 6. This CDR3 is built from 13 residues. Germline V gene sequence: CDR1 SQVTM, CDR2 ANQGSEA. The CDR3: CSVPAQGSYEQYF. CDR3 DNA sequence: TGCAGCGTGCCGGCACAGGGGTCCTACGAGCAGTACTTC.

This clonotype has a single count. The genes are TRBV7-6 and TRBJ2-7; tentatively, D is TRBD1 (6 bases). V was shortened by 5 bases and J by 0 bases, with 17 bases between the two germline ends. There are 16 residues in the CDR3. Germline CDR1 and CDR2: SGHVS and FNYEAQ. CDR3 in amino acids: CASSLAPGTTSYEQYF. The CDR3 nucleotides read TGTGCCAGCAGCCTGGCACCCGGGACAACCTCCTACGAGCAGTACTTC.

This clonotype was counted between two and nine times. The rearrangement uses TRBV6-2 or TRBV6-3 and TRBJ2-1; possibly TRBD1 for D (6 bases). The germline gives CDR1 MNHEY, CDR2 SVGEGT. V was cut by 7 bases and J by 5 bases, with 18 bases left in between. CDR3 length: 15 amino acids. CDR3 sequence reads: CASTLQGMPNNEQFF. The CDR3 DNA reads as TGTGCCAGCACCCTGCAGGGGATGCCAAACAATGAGCAGTTCTTC.

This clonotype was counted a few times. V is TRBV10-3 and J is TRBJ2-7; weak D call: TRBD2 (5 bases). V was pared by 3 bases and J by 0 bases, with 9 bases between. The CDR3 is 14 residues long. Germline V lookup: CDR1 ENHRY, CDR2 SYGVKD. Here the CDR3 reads CAISDSRGSYEQYF. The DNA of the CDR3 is TGTGCCATCAGTGACTCTCGGGGCTCCTACGAGCAGTACTTC.

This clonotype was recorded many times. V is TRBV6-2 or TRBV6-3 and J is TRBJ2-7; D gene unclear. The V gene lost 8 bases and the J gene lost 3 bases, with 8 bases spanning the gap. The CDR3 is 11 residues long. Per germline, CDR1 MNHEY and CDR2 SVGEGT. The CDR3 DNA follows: TGTGCCAGCCGATACCTCTACGAGCAGTACTTC. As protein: CASRYLYEQYF.

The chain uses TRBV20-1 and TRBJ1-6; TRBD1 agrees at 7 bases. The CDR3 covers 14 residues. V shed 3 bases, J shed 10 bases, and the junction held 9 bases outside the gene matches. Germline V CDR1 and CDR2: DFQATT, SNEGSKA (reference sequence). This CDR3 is CSASYRGGVSPLHF. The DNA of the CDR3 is TGCAGTGCTAGCTACAGGGGAGGCGTATCACCCCTCCACTTT.

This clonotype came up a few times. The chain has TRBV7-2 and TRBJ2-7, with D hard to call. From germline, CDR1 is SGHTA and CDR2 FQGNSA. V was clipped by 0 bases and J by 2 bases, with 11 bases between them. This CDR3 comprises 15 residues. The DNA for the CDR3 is TGTGCCAGCAGCTTAGCGTTGAACATGGCCTACGAGCAGTACTTC. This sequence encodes CASSLALNMAYEQYF.

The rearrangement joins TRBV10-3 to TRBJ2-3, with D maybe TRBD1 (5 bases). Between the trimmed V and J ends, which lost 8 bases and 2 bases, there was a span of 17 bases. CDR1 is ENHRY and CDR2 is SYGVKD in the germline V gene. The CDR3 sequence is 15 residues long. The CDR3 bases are TGTGCCATCCGGGCCCCGGACATTAACACAGATACGCAGTATTTT. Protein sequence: CAIRAPDINTDTQYF.

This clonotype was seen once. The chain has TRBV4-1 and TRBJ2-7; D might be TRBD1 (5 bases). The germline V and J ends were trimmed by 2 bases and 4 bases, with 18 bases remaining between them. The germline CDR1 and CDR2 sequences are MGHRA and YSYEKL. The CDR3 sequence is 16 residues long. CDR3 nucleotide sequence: TGCGCCAGCAGCCAACCCCTAGGGGAATTGGTGTACGAGCAGTACTTC. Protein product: CASSQPLGELVYEQYF.

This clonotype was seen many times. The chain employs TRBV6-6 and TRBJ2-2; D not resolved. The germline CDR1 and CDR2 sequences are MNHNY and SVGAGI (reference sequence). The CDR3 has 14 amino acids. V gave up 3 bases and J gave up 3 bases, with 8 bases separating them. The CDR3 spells CASSYSRDTGELFF. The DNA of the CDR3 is TGTGCCAGCAGTTATAGCAGAGACACCGGGGAGCTGTTTTTT.

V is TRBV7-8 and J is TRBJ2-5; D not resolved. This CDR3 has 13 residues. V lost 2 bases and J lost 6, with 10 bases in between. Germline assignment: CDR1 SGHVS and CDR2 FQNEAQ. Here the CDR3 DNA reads TGTGCCAGCAGCTTACCCCCAGCCCAGACCCAGTACTTC. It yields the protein CASSLPPAQTQYF.

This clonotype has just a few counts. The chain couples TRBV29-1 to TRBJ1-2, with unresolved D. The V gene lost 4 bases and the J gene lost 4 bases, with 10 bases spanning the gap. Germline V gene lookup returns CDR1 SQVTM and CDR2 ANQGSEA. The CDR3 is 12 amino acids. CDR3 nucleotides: TGCAGCGTTGTAAGGGATCGCTATGGCTACACCTTC. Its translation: CSVVRDRYGYTF.

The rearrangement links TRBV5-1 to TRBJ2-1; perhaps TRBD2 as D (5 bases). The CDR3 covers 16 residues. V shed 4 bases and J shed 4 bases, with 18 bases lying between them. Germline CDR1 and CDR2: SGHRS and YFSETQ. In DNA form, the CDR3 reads TGCGCCAGCAGCGCCTCACTAGTCTCTCAATACAATGAGCAGTTCTTC. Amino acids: CASSASLVSQYNEQFF.

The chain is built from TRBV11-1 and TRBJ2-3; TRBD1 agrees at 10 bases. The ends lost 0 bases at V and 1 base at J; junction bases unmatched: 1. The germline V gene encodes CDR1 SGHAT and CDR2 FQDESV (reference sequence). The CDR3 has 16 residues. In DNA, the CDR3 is TGTGCCAGCAGCTTAGCGGGACAGGGGCGCACAGATACGCAGTATTTT. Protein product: CASSLAGQGRTDTQYF.

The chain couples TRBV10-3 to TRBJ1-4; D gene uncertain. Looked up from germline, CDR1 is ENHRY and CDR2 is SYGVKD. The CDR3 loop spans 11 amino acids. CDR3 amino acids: CAALDGEKLFF. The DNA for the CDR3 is TGTGCGGCTCTTGACGGAGAAAAACTGTTTTTT.

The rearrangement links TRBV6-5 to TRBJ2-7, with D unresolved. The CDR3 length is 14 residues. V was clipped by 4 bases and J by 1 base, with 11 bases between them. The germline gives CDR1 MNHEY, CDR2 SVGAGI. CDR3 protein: CASSLRDRSYEQYF. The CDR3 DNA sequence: TGTGCCAGCAGTTTAAGGGATCGATCCTACGAGCAGTACTTC.

The CDR3 loop reads CSAFRTGGTEAFF. In DNA, the CDR3 is TGCAGTGCCTTCCGGACAGGGGGCACTGAAGCTTTCTTT. This sequence joins TRBV20-1 and TRBJ1-1; 10 bases match TRBD1. Germline-derived CDR1 and CDR2 are DFQATT and SNEGSKA (reference sequence). With 6 bases clipped from V and 4 bases from J, the junction kept 5 bases outside the gene matches. The CDR3 covers 13 residues.

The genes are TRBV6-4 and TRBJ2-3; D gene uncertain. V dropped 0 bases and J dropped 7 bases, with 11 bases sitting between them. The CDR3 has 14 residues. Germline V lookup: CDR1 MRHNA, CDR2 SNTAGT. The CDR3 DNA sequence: TGTGCCAGCAGTGACTCACCAGAGACCAATACGCAGTATTTT. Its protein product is CASSDSPETNTQYF.

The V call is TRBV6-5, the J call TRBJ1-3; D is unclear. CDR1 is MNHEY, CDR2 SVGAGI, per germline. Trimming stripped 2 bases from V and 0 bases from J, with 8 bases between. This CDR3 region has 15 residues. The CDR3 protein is CASSYLASSGNTIYF. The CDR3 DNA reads TGTGCCAGCAGTTACCTGGCCTCCTCTGGAAACACCATATATTTT.

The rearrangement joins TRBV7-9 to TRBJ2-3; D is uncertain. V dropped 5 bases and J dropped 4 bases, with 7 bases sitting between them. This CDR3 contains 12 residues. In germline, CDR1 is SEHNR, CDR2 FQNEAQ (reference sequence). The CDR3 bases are TGTGCCAGCAGCCCTTGGGCAGATACGCAGTATTTT. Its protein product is CASSPWADTQYF.

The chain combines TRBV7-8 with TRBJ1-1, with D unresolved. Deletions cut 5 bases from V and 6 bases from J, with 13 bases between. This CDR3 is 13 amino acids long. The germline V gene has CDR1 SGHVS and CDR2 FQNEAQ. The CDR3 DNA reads TGTGCCAGCAGCCCGGTCGATGGGGCTGAAGCTTTCTTT. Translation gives CASSPVDGAEAFF.

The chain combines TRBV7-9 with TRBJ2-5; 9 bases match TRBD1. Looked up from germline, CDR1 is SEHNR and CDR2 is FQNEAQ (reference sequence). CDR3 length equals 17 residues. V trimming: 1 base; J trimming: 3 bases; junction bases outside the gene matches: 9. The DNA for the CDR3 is TGTGCCAGCAGCTTAGGGGACAGGGCGAGGATAAAAGAGACCCAGTACTTC. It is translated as CASSLGDRARIKETQYF.

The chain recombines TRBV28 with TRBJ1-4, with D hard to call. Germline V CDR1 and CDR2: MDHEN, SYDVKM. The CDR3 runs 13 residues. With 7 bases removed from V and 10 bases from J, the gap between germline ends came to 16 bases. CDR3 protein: CASTEGPLGKLFF. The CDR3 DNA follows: TGTGCCAGCACCGAAGGCCCACTGGGAAAACTGTTTTTT.

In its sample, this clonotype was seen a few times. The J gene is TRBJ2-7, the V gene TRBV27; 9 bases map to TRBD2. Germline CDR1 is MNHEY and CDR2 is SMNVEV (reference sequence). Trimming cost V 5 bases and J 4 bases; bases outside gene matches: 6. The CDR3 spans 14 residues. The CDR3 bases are TGTGCCAGCAGTCCCAGAAGCGGGGGGTACGAGCAGTACGTC. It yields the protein CASSPRSGGYEQYV.

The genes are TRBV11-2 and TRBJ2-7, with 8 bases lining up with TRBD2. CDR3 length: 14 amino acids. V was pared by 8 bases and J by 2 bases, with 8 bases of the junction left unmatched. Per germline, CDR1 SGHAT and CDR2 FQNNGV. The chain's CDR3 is CASSRASGPYEQYV. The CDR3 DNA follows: TGTGCCAGCTCCAGGGCTAGCGGGCCCTACGAGCAGTACGTC.

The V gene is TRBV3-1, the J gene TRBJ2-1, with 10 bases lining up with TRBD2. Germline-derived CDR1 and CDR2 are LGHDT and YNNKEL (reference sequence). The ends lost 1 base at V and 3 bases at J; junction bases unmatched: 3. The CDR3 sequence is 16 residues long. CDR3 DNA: TGTGCCAGCAGCCAAGGGGTAGCGGGGGGCTACAATGAGCAGTTCTTC. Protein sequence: CASSQGVAGGYNEQFF.

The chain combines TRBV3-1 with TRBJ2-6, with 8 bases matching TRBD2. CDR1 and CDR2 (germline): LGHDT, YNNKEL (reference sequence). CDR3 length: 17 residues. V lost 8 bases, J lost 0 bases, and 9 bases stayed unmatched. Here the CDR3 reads CASRRSGGSSGANVLTF. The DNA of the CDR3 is TGTGCCAGCCGGAGGTCGGGGGGGTCCTCTGGGGCCAACGTCCTGACTTTC.